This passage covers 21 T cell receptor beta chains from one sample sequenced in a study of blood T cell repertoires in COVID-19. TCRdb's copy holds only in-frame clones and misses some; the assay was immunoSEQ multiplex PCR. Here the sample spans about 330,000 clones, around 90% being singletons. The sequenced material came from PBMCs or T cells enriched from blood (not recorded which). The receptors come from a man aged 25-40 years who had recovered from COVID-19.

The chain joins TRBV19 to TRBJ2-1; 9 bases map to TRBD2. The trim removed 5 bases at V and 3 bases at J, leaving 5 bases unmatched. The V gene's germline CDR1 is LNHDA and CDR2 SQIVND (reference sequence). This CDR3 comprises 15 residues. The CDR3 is CASSLGTSFYNEQFF. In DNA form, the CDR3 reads TGTGCCAGTAGTCTCGGGACTAGCTTCTACAATGAGCAGTTCTTC.

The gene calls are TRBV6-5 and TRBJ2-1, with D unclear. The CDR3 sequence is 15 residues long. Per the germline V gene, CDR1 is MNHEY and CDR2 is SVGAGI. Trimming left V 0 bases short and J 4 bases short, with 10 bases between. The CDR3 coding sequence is TGTGCCAGCAGTTACTCGCCCAGTTCTTACAATGAGCAGTTCTTC. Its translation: CASSYSPSSYNEQFF.

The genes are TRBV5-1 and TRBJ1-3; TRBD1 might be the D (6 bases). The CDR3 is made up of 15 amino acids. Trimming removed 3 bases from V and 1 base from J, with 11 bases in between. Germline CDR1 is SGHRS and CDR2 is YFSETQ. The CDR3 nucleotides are TGCGCCAGCAGCTCGACAGGAAAATCTGGAAACACCATATATTTT. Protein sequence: CASSSTGKSGNTIYF.

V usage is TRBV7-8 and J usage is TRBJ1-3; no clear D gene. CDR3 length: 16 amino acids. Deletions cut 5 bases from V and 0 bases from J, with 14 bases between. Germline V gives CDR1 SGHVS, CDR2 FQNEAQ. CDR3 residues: CASSRTPSSSGNTIYF. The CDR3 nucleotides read TGTGCCAGCAGCCGAACGCCCTCGAGCTCTGGAAACACCATATATTTT.

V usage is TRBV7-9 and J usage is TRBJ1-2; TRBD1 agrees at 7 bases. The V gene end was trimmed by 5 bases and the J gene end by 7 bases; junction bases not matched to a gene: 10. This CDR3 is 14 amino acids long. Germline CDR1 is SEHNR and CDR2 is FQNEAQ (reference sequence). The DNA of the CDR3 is TGTGCCAGCAGCCCCCTGACAGGGTCTCTTGGCTACACCTTC. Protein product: CASSPLTGSLGYTF.

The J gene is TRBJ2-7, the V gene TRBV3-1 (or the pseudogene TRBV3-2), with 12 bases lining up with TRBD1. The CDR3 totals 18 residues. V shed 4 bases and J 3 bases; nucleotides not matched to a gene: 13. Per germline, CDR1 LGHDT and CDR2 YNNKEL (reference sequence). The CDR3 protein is CASSPGQGANYYYYEQYF. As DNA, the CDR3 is TGTGCCAGCAGCCCGGGACAGGGGGCAAACTACTACTACTACGAGCAGTACTTC.

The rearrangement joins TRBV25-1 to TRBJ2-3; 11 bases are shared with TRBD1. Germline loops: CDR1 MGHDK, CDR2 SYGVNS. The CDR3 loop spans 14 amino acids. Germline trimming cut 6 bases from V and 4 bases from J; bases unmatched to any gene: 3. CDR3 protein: CASRRTGGPDTQYF. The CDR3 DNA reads TGTGCCAGCAGAAGGACAGGGGGCCCAGATACGCAGTATTTT.

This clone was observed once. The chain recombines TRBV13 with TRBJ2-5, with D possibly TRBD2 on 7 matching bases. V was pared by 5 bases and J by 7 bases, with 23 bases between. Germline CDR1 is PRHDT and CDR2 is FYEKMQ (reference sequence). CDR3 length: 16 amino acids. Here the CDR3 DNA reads TGTGCCAGCAGCCGTCGAGGGGGGGTCTCTCTCGGGACCCAGTACTTC. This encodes CASSRRGGVSLGTQYF.

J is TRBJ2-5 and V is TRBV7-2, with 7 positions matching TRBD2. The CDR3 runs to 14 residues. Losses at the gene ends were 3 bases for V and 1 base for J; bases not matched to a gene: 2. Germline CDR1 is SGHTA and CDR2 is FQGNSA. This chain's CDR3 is CASSFQRGQETQYF. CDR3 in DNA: TGTGCCAGCAGCTTCCAGCGGGGCCAAGAGACCCAGTACTTC.

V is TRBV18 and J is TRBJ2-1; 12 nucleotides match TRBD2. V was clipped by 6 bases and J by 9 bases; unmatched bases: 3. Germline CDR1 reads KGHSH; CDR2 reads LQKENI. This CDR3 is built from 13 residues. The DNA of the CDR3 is TGTGCCAGCTCCCTAGCGGGGGGGAGTGAGCAGTTCTTC. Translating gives CASSLAGGSEQFF.

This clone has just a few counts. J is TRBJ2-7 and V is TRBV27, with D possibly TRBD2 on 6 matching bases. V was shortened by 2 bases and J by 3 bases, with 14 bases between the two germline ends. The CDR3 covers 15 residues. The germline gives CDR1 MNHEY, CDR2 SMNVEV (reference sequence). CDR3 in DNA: TGTGCCAGCAGTTTAGGCCGGGACTCGCGCTACGAGCAGTACTTC. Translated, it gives CASSLGRDSRYEQYF.

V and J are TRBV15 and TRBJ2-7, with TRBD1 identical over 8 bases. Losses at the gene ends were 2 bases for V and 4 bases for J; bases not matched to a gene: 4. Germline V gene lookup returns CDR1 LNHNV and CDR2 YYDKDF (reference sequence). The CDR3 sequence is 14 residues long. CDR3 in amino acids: CATSRSRGPYEQYF. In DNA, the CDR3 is TGTGCCACCAGCAGAAGCAGGGGGCCGTACGAGCAGTACTTC.

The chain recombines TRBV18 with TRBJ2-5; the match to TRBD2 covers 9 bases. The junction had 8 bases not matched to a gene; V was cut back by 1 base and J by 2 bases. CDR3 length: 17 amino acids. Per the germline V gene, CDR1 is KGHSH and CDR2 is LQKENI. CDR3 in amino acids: CASSPRIERGVQETQYF. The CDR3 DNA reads TGTGCCAGCTCACCACGCATCGAGCGGGGGGTTCAAGAGACCCAGTACTTC.

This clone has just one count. The CDR3 is CASSSSSVISGANVLTF. The CDR3 DNA reads TGTGCCAGCAGCTCGTCCTCAGTTATATCTGGGGCCAACGTCCTGACTTTC. The chain is built from TRBV7-9 and TRBJ2-6; D is undetermined. The CDR3 length is 17 residues. Per germline, CDR1 SEHNR and CDR2 FQNEAQ (reference sequence). The germline V and J ends were trimmed by 4 bases and 1 base, with 14 bases remaining between them.

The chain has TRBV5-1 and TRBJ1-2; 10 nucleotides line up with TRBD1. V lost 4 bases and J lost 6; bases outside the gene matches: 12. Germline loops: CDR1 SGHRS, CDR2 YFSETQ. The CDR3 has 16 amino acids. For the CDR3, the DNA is TGCGCCAGCAGCCGGGACAGGGGTACAGGTGAGGATGGCTACACCTTC. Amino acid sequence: CASSRDRGTGEDGYTF.

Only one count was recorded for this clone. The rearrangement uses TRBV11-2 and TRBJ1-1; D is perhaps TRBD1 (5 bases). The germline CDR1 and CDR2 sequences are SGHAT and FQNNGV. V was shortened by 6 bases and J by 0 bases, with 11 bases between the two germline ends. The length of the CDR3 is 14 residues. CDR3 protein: CASSRQRMNTEAFF. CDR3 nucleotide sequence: TGTGCCAGCAGTCGACAGAGGATGAACACTGAAGCTTTCTTT.

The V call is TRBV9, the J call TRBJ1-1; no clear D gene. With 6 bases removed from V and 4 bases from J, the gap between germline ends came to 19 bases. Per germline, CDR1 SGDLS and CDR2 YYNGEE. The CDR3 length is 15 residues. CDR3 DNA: TGTGCCAGCACCGGTGGGGAGGGAACGGGCACTGAAGCTTTCTTT. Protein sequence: CASTGGEGTGTEAFF.

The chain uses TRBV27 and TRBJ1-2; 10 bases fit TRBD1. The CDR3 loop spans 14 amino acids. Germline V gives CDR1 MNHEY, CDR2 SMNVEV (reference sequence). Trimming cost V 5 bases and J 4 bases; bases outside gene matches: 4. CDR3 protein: CASSRGQGSYGYTF. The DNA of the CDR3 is TGTGCCAGCAGTAGGGGACAGGGGAGCTATGGCTACACCTTC.

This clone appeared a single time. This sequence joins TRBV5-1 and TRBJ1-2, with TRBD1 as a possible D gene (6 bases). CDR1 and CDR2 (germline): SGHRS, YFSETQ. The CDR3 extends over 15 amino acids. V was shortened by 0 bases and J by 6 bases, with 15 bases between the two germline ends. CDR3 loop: CASSLARTVGHGYTF. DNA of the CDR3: TGCGCCAGCAGCTTGGCGCGGACAGTAGGGCATGGCTACACCTTC.

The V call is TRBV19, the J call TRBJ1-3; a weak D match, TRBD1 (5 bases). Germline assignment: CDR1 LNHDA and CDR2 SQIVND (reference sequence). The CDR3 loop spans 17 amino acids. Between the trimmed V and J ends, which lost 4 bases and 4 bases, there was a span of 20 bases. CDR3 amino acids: CASSTRTSWSLGNTIYF. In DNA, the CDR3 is TGTGCCAGTAGTACCCGGACAAGTTGGAGCCTAGGAAACACCATATATTTT.

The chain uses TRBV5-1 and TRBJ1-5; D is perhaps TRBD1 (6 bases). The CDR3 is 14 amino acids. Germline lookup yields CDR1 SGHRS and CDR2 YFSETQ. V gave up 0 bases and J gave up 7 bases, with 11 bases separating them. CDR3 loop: CASSLGVQGQPQHF. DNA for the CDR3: TGCGCCAGCAGCTTGGGGGTACAGGGACAGCCCCAGCATTTT.